One and the same sample provided the 25 T cell receptor beta chains below, sequenced in a study of blood T cell repertoires in COVID-19. Libraries were prepared by immunoSEQ multiplex PCR; TCRdb keeps only in-frame clonotypes and omits some of them. Of around 110,000 clones in the sample, 90% are singletons; the top ten hold less than 2%. Sequencing was done on a sample of peripheral blood. The source is a human donor with active COVID-19. The donor label of this sample is uncertain.

The CDR3 DNA reads as TGTGCCAGCAGCGAGCCTGACAGGGCTGGGACTGAAGCTTTCTTT. This codes for CASSEPDRAGTEAFF. The gene calls are TRBV13 and TRBJ1-1; 7 nucleotides match TRBD1. V gave up 5 bases and J gave up 5 bases; unmatched junction bases: 11. The CDR3 consists of 15 residues. Germline lookup yields CDR1 PRHDT and CDR2 FYEKMQ (reference sequence).

The V and J genes are TRBV7-9 and TRBJ2-5; 9 bases fit TRBD1. The CDR3 has 16 amino acids. V lost 0 bases and J lost 5; bases outside the gene matches: 7. CDR1 and CDR2 from the germline V gene are SEHNR and FQNEAQ (reference sequence). CDR3 region: CASSLASTGGRETQYF. The CDR3 bases are TGTGCCAGCAGCTTAGCTTCGACAGGGGGACGGGAGACCCAGTACTTC.

This clone was found a few times. The J gene is TRBJ2-1, the V gene TRBV7-9, with 12 bases aligning to TRBD2. The CDR3 contains 16 residues. After removal of 1 base from V and 8 bases from J, the junction contained 6 bases not matched to a gene. Germline assignment: CDR1 SEHNR and CDR2 FQNEAQ (reference sequence). The CDR3 loop reads CASSLGLAGGQHEQFF. The DNA of the CDR3 is TGTGCCAGCAGCTTAGGCCTAGCGGGGGGGCAGCATGAGCAGTTCTTC. The full variable domain, its missing parts supplied by reference TRBV7-9 and TRBJ2-1, is DTGVSQNPRHKITKRGQNVTFRCDPISEHNRLYWYRQTLGQGPEFLTYFQNEAQLEKSRLLSDRFSAERPKGSFSTLEIQRTEQGDSAMYLCASSLGLAGGQHEQFFGPGTRLTVL.

The chain recombines TRBV4-3 with TRBJ1-2; 10 nucleotides agree with TRBD1. Germline V lookup: CDR1 LGHNA, CDR2 YSLEER. V shed 4 bases, J shed 2 bases, and the junction held 4 bases outside the gene matches. The CDR3 covers 15 residues. The CDR3 coding sequence is TGCGCCAGCAGCCCCGGGACAGGGGACAACTATGGCTACACCTTC. Translating gives CASSPGTGDNYGYTF.

The V and J genes are TRBV5-1 and TRBJ1-6; 7 bases are shared with TRBD1. Losses at the gene ends were 4 bases for V and 6 bases for J; bases not matched to a gene: 4. In germline, CDR1 is SGHRS, CDR2 YFSETQ. This CDR3 has 14 residues. CDR3 protein: CASSPGGANSPLHF. The CDR3 bases are TGCGCCAGCAGCCCAGGGGGAGCTAATTCACCCCTCCACTTT.

The gene calls are TRBV5-1 and TRBJ1-2; 7 nucleotides agree with TRBD1. Germline V CDR1 and CDR2: SGHRS, YFSETQ. The junction had 16 bases not matched to a gene; V was cut back by 4 bases and J by 7 bases. The CDR3 totals 16 residues. The CDR3 coding sequence is TGCGCCAGCAGCACCACACCGGGACAGCGCGTCGGTGGCTACACCTTC. Amino acids: CASSTTPGQRVGGYTF.

V and J are TRBV2 and TRBJ2-3; weak D call: TRBD1 (6 bases). From germline, CDR1 is SNHLY and CDR2 FYNNEI. This CDR3 has 13 residues. V was pared by 6 bases and J by 2 bases, with 9 bases between. CDR3 loop: CASRDSPTDTQYF. The CDR3, as DNA: TGTGCCAGCAGGGACAGCCCCACAGATACGCAGTATTTT.

The chain joins TRBV28 to TRBJ2-1; TRBD2 aligns across 9 bases. The ends lost 6 bases at V and 6 bases at J; junction bases unmatched: 24. Per the germline V gene, CDR1 is MDHEN and CDR2 is SYDVKM. The CDR3 consists of 20 residues. The CDR3 is CASRIFLGSGGIGVRNEQFF. The CDR3 bases are TGTGCCAGCAGGATCTTCTTGGGAAGCGGGGGGATTGGTGTACGCAATGAGCAGTTCTTC. Full variable domain (remainder filled in from reference TRBV28 and TRBJ2-1): DVKVTQSSRYLVKRTGEKVFLECVQDMDHENMFWYRQDPGLGLRLIYFSYDVKMKEKGDIPEGYSVSREKKERFSLILESASTNQTSMYLCASRIFLGSGGIGVRNEQFFGPGTRLTVL.

The chain recombines TRBV19 with TRBJ1-1; tentative D call: TRBD1 (6 bases). Deletions cut 3 bases from V and 1 base from J, with 24 bases between. The CDR3 has 19 residues. Germline lookup yields CDR1 LNHDA and CDR2 SQIVND (reference sequence). CDR3 DNA sequence: TGTGCCAGTAGTATTTCCGTGGTGGGTCGGGACAACCGGAACACTGAAGCTTTCTTT. Translation gives CASSISVVGRDNRNTEAFF.

This chain links TRBV5-8 with TRBJ1-4, with D maybe TRBD1 (5 bases). V gave up 3 bases and J gave up 2 bases, with 14 bases separating them. Germline V lookup: CDR1 SGHTS, CDR2 YDEGEE. The CDR3 has 16 amino acids. Here the CDR3 DNA reads TGTGCCAGCAGCTCTGGAGTGGCAGGGACTAATGAAAAACTGTTTTTT. It codes for CASSSGVAGTNEKLFF.

The chain joins TRBV2 to TRBJ1-4; no reliable D call. The CDR3 has 15 residues. Germline V gene lookup returns CDR1 SNHLY and CDR2 FYNNEI. With 4 bases removed from V and 4 bases from J, the gap between germline ends came to 13 bases. In DNA, the CDR3 is TGTGCCAGCAGTGGTCCCCCCCGGGGTAATGAAAAACTGTTTTTT. Its protein product is CASSGPPRGNEKLFF.

The chain has TRBV7-2 and TRBJ1-2; tentative D call: TRBD1 (6 bases). The V and J ends lost 5 bases and 7 bases respectively, with 11 bases between them. Germline V gene data show CDR1 as SGHTA and CDR2 as FQGNSA. The CDR3 covers 12 residues. The CDR3 here is CASSLLTGGYTF. Written as DNA, the CDR3 is TGTGCCAGCAGCCTACTGACAGGTGGCTACACCTTC.

The chain employs TRBV6-2 or TRBV6-3 and TRBJ2-3; 14 bases are shared with TRBD2. The V gene's germline CDR1 is MNHEY and CDR2 SVGEGT. The CDR3 contains 21 residues. V lost 2 bases, J lost 7 bases, and 20 bases stayed unmatched. The CDR3 bases are TGTGCCAGCAGTTACCGCGCCAGCGGGACTAGCGGGGGCGACAGGTACCATACGCAGTATTTT. It is translated as CASSYRASGTSGGDRYHTQYF.

This clone has just a few counts. V usage is TRBV6-6 and J usage is TRBJ1-1; the match to TRBD1 covers 9 bases. Germline V gene lookup returns CDR1 MNHNY and CDR2 SVGAGI (reference sequence). The CDR3 consists of 18 residues. The trim removed 5 bases at V and 3 bases at J, leaving 16 bases unmatched. CDR3: CASSRLYTGGAGDTEAFF. For the CDR3, the DNA is TGTGCCAGCAGTCGATTATACACAGGGGGCGCGGGGGACACTGAAGCTTTCTTT.

The chain has TRBV6-5 and TRBJ2-7; 7 nucleotides match TRBD2. The V and J ends lost 2 bases and 4 bases, in that order; junction bases with no gene match: 2. The germline gives CDR1 MNHEY, CDR2 SVGAGI. The CDR3 runs to 13 residues. Here the CDR3 DNA reads TGTGCCAGCAGTTACGGGGGGGATTACGAGCAGTACTTC. Protein sequence: CASSYGGDYEQYF.

V is TRBV6-5 and J is TRBJ2-5; 10 bases align to TRBD2. CDR3 length: 14 residues. V was pared by 6 bases and J by 4 bases, with 5 bases of the junction left unmatched. The germline V gene encodes CDR1 MNHEY and CDR2 SVGAGI. The CDR3 sequence is CASRGLAELETQYF. The CDR3 region has the DNA TGTGCCAGCAGAGGACTAGCGGAGCTAGAGACCCAGTACTTC.

The V call is TRBV7-9, the J call TRBJ2-7, with 7 nucleotides matching TRBD1. From germline, CDR1 is SEHNR and CDR2 FQNEAQ (reference sequence). The CDR3 consists of 16 residues. With V trimmed by 4 bases and J by 4 bases, 13 bases remained unmatched. The CDR3 DNA reads as TGTGCCAGCAGCTCGTCCGGGACAGCGGACCTATACGAGCAGTACTTC. Translated, it gives CASSSSGTADLYEQYF.

The J gene is TRBJ1-4, the V gene TRBV4-1; TRBD1 is a possible D gene (5 bases). Trimming stripped 1 base from V and 1 base from J, with 13 bases between. CDR1 is MGHRA, CDR2 YSYEKL, per germline. The CDR3 is 17 amino acids. The CDR3 sequence: CASSQGGGLKTNEKLFF. CDR3 DNA: TGCGCCAGCAGCCAAGGGGGGGGGTTAAAAACTAATGAAAAACTGTTTTTT.

The chain recombines TRBV19 with TRBJ2-2; possible D gene TRBD2, 5 bases. Germline V gene sequence: CDR1 LNHDA, CDR2 SQIVND (reference sequence). Trimming pared 4 bases from V and 6 bases from J, leaving 9 bases between. The CDR3 has 13 amino acids. CDR3 in amino acids: CASSTRGAGELFF. In nucleotides, the CDR3 is TGTGCCAGTAGTACACGGGGAGCCGGGGAGCTGTTTTTT.

The table lists this clone with a count of one. The chain joins TRBV5-8 to TRBJ2-3; 8 bases align to TRBD2. CDR3 size: 18 residues. Per germline, CDR1 SGHTS and CDR2 YDEGEE. The V and J ends lost 6 bases and 7 bases, in that order; junction bases with no gene match: 22. CDR3 coding DNA: TGTGCCAGCACCCCGTTCGGTGGCGCGGGGGGCTCTTCAAATACGCAGTATTTT. Translating it yields CASTPFGGAGGSSNTQYF.

This chain connects TRBV7-9 to TRBJ2-1; 11 bases map to TRBD2. The V segment lost 5 bases and the J segment 7 bases; nucleotides outside the gene matches: 10. Germline V gene data show CDR1 as SEHNR and CDR2 as FQNEAQ (reference sequence). The CDR3 has 16 residues. This CDR3 is CASSNLAGGRHNEQFF. The CDR3 DNA is TGTGCCAGCAGCAATCTAGCGGGGGGACGTCATAATGAGCAGTTCTTC.

This clone occurred a few times. CDR3 nucleotide sequence: TGTGCCAGCAGTTACTCGCGGGTCTCCTACAATGAGCAGTTCTTC. Its translation is CASSYSRVSYNEQFF. This chain joins TRBV6-2 or TRBV6-3 and TRBJ2-1; a weak D match, TRBD2 (5 bases). The CDR3 consists of 15 residues. V was shortened by 0 bases and J by 0 bases, with 6 bases between the two germline ends. The germline V gene encodes CDR1 MNHEY and CDR2 SVGEGT.

The chain joins TRBV19 to TRBJ1-1; tentative D call: TRBD1 (5 bases). CDR1 LNHDA and CDR2 SQIVND come from the germline V gene (reference sequence). V lost 7 bases and J 1 base, leaving 13 bases between the germline ends. The CDR3 consists of 14 residues. The CDR3 bases are TGTGCCAGTACCTTGCCTACAGGGAACACTGAAGCTTTCTTT. Its protein is CASTLPTGNTEAFF.

This clone has only one observation. The V call is TRBV5-1, the J call TRBJ2-1; D might be TRBD2 (6 bases). This CDR3 contains 12 residues. Deletions cut 7 bases from V and 8 bases from J, with 13 bases between. Germline V gives CDR1 SGHRS, CDR2 YFSETQ. The DNA for the CDR3 is TGCGCCAGCGGAGCGGGTGGGTATGAGCAGTTCTTC. Translating gives CASGAGGYEQFF.

This clone was observed a few times. The V call is TRBV7-2, the J call TRBJ1-5; D is unclear. CDR3 length: 15 residues. Germline CDR1 and CDR2: SGHTA and FQGNSA. V dropped 5 bases and J dropped 0 bases, with 11 bases sitting between them. In DNA form, the CDR3 reads TGTGCCAGCAGCCCGTACAGTAATAGCAATCAGCCCCAGCATTTT. This codes for CASSPYSNSNQPQHF.